This T cell receptor beta chain derives from a study of cytomegalovirus exposure and HLA in healthy donors. At the level of the study: HLA-typed donors contributed approximately 86 million unique TCRs, which were held in an early data release.

Germline V lookup: CDR1 GTSNPN, CDR2 SVGIG (reference sequence). With 3 bases removed from V and 3 bases from J, the gap between germline ends came to 21 bases. This CDR3 has 17 amino acids. A remark on this clone: No antigen is known for it.

Vbeta (60) and Jbeta (13) primers were used in the PCR. The table came from immunoSEQ multiplex PCR; TCRdb's copy has only in-frame clones and leaves some out. This repertoire comprises over 100,000 clones; its ten largest clones make up around 1.6%. Whole-study results and caveats: HLA-A and HLA-B allele assignments for most subjects were reportedly predicted accurately using TCR beta sequences. Altogether, 150 or so TCR beta chains were recorded as cytomegalovirus-associated. A later analysis linked a missense variant in DCLRE1C to the trimming of TCR beta V and J genes.

The chain has TRBV30 and TRBJ2-1, with TRBD2 as a possible D gene (5 bases). The TCR was taken from a man between 18 and 29 years old in good health and CMV-seronegative. Sequenced sample: PBMCs. CDR3 protein: CAWSRGAVTSYYNEQFF. The CDR3 DNA reads TGTGCCTGGAGCCGGGGAGCGGTGACTTCCTACTACAATGAGCAGTTCTTC. Full variable domain (remainder filled in from reference TRBV30 and TRBJ2-1): SQTIHQWPATLVQPVGSPLSLECTVEGTSNPNLYWYRQAAGRGLQLLFYSVGIGQISSEVPQNLSASRPQDRQFILSSKKLLLSDSGFYLCAWSRGAVTSYYNEQFFGPGTRLTVL.